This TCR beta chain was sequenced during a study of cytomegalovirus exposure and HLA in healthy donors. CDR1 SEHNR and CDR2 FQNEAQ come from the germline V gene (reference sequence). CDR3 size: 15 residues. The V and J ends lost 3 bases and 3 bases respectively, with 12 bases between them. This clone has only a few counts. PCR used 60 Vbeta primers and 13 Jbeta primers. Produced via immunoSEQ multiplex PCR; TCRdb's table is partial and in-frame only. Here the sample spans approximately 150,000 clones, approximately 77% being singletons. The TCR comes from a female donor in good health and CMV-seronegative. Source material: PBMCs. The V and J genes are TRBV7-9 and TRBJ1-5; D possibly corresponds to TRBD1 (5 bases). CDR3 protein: CASSFSGGVNQPQHF. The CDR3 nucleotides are TGTGCCAGCAGCTTCTCAGGAGGGGTCAATCAGCCCCAGCATTTT.